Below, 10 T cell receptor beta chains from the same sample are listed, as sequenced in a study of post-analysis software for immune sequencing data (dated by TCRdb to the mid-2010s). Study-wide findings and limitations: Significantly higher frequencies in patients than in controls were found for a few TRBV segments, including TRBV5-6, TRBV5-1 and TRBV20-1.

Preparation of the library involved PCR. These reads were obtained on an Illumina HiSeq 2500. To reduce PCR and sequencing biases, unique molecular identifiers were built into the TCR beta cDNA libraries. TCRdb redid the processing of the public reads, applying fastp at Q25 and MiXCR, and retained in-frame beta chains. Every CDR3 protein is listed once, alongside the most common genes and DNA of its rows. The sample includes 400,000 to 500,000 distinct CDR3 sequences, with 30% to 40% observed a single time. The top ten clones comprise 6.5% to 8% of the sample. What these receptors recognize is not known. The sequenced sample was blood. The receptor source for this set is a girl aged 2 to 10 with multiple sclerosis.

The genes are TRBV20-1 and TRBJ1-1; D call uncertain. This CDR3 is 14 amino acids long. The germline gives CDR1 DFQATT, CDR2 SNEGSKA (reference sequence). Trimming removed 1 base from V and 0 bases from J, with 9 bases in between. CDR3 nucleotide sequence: TGCAGTGCTAGAGTCACAGAAGTGAACACTGAAGCTTTCTTT. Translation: CSARVTEVNTEAFF.

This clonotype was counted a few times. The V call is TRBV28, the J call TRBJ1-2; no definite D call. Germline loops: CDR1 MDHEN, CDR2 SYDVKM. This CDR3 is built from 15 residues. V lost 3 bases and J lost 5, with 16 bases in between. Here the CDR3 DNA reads TGTGCCAGCAGTTTGGGGAACCCTCATCATTATGGCTACACCTTC. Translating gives CASSLGNPHHYGYTF.

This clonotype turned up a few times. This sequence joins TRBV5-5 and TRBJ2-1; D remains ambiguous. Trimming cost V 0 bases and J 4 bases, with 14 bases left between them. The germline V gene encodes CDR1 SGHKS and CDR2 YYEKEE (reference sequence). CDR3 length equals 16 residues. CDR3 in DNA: TGTGCCAGCAGCTTGGGAGTCAGGCCCACATACAATGAGCAGTTCTTC. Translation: CASSLGVRPTYNEQFF. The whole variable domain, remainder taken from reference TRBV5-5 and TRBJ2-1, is DAGVTQSPTHLIKTRGQQVTLRCSPISGHKSVSWYQQVLGQGPQFIFQYYEKEERGRGNFPDRFSARQFPNYSSELNVNALLLGDSALYLCASSLGVRPTYNEQFFGPGTRLTVL.

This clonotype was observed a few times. Here the CDR3 reads CSAWDTNSKNIQYF. DNA of the CDR3: TGCAGTGCTTGGGACACCAACAGCAAAAACATTCAGTACTTC. The rearrangement joins TRBV20-1 to TRBJ2-4, with a tentative D call TRBD1 (6 bases). CDR3 length: 14 amino acids. The V gene lost 5 bases and the J gene lost 3 bases, with 14 bases spanning the gap. Germline CDR1 and CDR2: DFQATT and SNEGSKA (reference sequence).

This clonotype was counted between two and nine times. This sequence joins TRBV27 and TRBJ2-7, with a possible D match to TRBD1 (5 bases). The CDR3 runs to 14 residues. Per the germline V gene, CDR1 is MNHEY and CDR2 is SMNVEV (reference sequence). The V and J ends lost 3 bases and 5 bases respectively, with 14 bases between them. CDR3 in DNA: TGTGCCAGCAGTTTCCCAGGGTCTAGTAACGAGCAGTACTTC. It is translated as CASSFPGSSNEQYF.

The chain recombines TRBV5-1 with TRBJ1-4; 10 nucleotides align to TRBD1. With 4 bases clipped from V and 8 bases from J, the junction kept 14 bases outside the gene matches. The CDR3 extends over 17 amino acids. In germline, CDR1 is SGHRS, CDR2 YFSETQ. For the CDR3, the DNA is TGCGCCAGCAGCCATAACCGACAGGGGGCTTGGAAAGAAAAACTGTTTTTT. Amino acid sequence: CASSHNRQGAWKEKLFF.

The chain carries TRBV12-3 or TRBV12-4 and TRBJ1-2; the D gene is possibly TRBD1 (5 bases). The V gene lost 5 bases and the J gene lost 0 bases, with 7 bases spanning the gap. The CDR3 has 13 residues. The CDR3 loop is CASSPQANYGYTF. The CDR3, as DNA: TGTGCCAGCAGTCCACAGGCTAACTATGGCTACACCTTC.

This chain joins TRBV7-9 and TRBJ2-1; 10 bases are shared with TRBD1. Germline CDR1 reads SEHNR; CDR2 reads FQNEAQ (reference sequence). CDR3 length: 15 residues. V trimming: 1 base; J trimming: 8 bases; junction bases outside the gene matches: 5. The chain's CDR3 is CASSLVRQGADEQFF. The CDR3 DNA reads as TGTGCCAGCAGCTTAGTCAGACAGGGGGCCGATGAGCAGTTCTTC.

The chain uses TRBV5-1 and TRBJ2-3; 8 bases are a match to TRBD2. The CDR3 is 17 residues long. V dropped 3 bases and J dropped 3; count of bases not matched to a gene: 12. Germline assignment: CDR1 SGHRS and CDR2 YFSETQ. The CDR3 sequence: CASSSTTSGLLTDTQYF. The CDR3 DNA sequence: TGCGCCAGCAGCTCAACTACTAGCGGCCTTCTGACAGATACGCAGTATTTT.

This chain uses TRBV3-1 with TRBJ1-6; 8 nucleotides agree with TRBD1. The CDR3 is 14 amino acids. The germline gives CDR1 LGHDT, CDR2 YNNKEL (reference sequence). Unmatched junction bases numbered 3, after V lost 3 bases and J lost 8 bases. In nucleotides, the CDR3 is TGTGCCAGCAGCCAGACAGGGGAGGATTCACCCCTCCACTTT. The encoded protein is CASSQTGEDSPLHF.